This passage covers 31 T cell receptor beta chains from one sample sequenced in a study of CD8 T cells in ankylosing spondylitis (dated by TCRdb to the late 2010s). Overall study outcomes, separate from this receptor: A TCR beta motif made up of seven or eight highly homologous amino acid variants appeared to be characteristic of blood from ankylosing spondylitis patients.

Antigens of these TCRs are unknown. Libraries came from 5' RACE. Instrument on record: Illumina HiSeq 2500. TCRdb applied fastp at Q25 and MiXCR to the public reads, then kept only in-frame beta chains. Each entry merges the rows of one CDR3 protein and shows their most common DNA and genes. For this sample the table gives 450,000 or so distinct CDR3 sequences, of which around 26% were detected only once. The ten largest clones represent 0.75% to 0.9% of the sample. The sequenced sample was blood, either unsorted or a sorted T cell fraction (not recorded which). These receptor sequences come from a male donor with ankylosing spondylitis.

The chain combines TRBV12-3 or TRBV12-4 with TRBJ1-4; D unclear. With 8 bases removed from V and 5 bases from J, the gap between germline ends came to 21 bases. The CDR3 has 16 residues. CDR3 amino acids: CASSPGRPQTNEKLFF. For the CDR3, the DNA is TGTGCCAGCTCCCCAGGCAGGCCACAAACAAATGAAAAACTGTTTTTT.

The V gene is TRBV7-2, the J gene TRBJ2-2; D is uncertain. The V gene's germline CDR1 is SGHTA and CDR2 FQGNSA. The CDR3 is 15 amino acids. With 2 bases removed from V and 8 bases from J, the gap between germline ends came to 15 bases. The CDR3 sequence is CASSLRFSLVGELFF. The CDR3 DNA reads TGTGCCAGCAGCTTACGCTTCAGCTTGGTAGGGGAGCTGTTTTTT.

V usage is TRBV3-1 and J usage is TRBJ1-2; D perhaps matches TRBD1 (5 bases). Germline V gene sequence: CDR1 LGHDT, CDR2 YNNKEL (reference sequence). This CDR3 is 14 amino acids long. Trimming pared 4 bases from V and 3 bases from J, leaving 12 bases between. In DNA form, the CDR3 reads TGTGCCAGCAGCCCCCCCTGGGACTACTATGGCTACACCTTC. It translates to CASSPPWDYYGYTF.

V gene TRBV3-1 combines with J gene TRBJ2-4; the match to TRBD1 covers 9 bases. Germline V gene data show CDR1 as LGHDT and CDR2 as YNNKEL (reference sequence). Trimming cost V 4 bases and J 0 bases; bases outside gene matches: 10. This CDR3 has 18 amino acids. The CDR3 region is CASSLTGTGKIAKNIQYF. CDR3 sequence (DNA): TGTGCCAGCAGCCTTACCGGGACAGGGAAAATAGCCAAAAACATTCAGTACTTC. The full variable domain, in which reference TRBV3-1 and TRBJ2-4 provide the parts outside the CDR3, is DTAVSQTPKYLVTQMGNDKSIKCEQNLGHDTMYWYKQDSKKFLKIMFSYNNKELIINETVPNRFSPKSPDKAHLNLHINSLELGDSAVYFCASSLTGTGKIAKNIQYFGAGTRLSVL.

A few counts support this clonotype. The chain employs TRBV16 and TRBJ1-5, with unresolved D. This CDR3 contains 14 residues. V lost 0 bases and J 4 bases, leaving 7 bases between the germline ends. Germline CDR1 reads KGHSY; CDR2 reads FQNENV. The CDR3 DNA is TGTGCCAGCAGCCAATCAACAGTTAATCAGCCCCAGCATTTT. Translating it yields CASSQSTVNQPQHF.

This clonotype was counted between two and nine times. The chain has TRBV30 and TRBJ1-5, with a tentative D call TRBD1 (6 bases). This CDR3 spans 13 amino acids. The V gene's germline CDR1 is GTSNPN and CDR2 SVGIG (reference sequence). Trimming cost V 2 bases and J 2 bases, with 7 bases left between them. This CDR3 is CAWSKGGNQPQHF. The CDR3 region has the DNA TGTGCCTGGAGTAAGGGGGGCAATCAGCCCCAGCATTTT. Looking up the rest from reference TRBV30 and TRBJ1-5 gives the full variable domain: SQTIHQWPATLVQPVGSPLSLECTVEGTSNPNLYWYRQAAGRGLQLLFYSVGIGQISSEVPQNLSASRPQDRQFILSSKKLLLSDSGFYLCAWSKGGNQPQHFGDGTRLSIL.

This clonotype was picked up a small number of times. The V and J genes are TRBV16 and TRBJ1-1, with a possible D match to TRBD1 (6 bases). This CDR3 spans 13 amino acids. The germline V gene has CDR1 KGHSY and CDR2 FQNENV. The V end lost 3 bases, the J end lost 2 bases, and 7 bases lay between the germline ends. The CDR3 DNA reads TGTGCCAGCAGCCAGGGGGCAAACACTGAAGCTTTCTTT. This encodes CASSQGANTEAFF. The full variable domain, in which reference TRBV16 and TRBJ1-1 provide the parts outside the CDR3, is GEEVAQTPKHLVRGEGQKAKLYCAPIKGHSYVFWYQQVLKNEFKFLISFQNENVFDETGMPKERFSAKCLPNSPCSLEIQATKLEDSAVYFCASSQGANTEAFFGQGTRLTVV.

The rearrangement uses TRBV14 and TRBJ2-2; D perhaps matches TRBD2 (5 bases). This CDR3 comprises 18 residues. Germline values: CDR1 SGHDN, CDR2 FVKESK. V lost 4 bases to trimming and J lost 6 bases, with 24 bases between them. CDR3 nucleotides: TGTGCCAGCAGCCGTTTCTCGAAGCTTTTGGACTCCCCCGGGGAGCTGTTTTTT. This translates into CASSRFSKLLDSPGELFF.

A few counts support this clonotype. The V call is TRBV3-1, the J call TRBJ2-3; possibly TRBD2 for D (5 bases). V was shortened by 1 base and J by 10 bases, with 15 bases between the two germline ends. The CDR3 has 14 amino acids. The germline CDR1 and CDR2 sequences are LGHDT and YNNKEL (reference sequence). CDR3 in amino acids: CASSQVNVGEAQYF. The CDR3 bases are TGTGCCAGCAGCCAAGTTAATGTGGGAGAGGCGCAGTATTTT.

The V and J genes are TRBV5-1 and TRBJ2-1, with 10 nucleotides matching TRBD2. The CDR3 spans 17 residues. Germline lookup yields CDR1 SGHRS and CDR2 YFSETQ. Unmatched junction bases numbered 7, after V lost 1 base and J lost 3 bases. The DNA of the CDR3 is TGCGCCAGCAGCTTGTCCCCCCTAGCGGGGGACTACAATGAGCAGTTCTTC. This codes for CASSLSPLAGDYNEQFF.

This clonotype turned up a few times. This chain connects TRBV29-1 to TRBJ2-1; D perhaps matches TRBD1 (5 bases). Trimming pared 2 bases from V and 16 bases from J, leaving 6 bases between. Per germline, CDR1 SQVTM and CDR2 ANQGSEA. CDR3 size: 8 residues. The CDR3 loop reads CSVEQGFF. As DNA, the CDR3 is TGCAGCGTTGAACAGGGTTTCTTC.

This clonotype was detected a few times. The chain couples TRBV20-1 to TRBJ2-1; 8 bases match TRBD2. Germline-derived CDR1 and CDR2 are DFQATT and SNEGSKA (reference sequence). J was trimmed by 0 bases and V by 3 bases; bases with no gene match: 4. The CDR3 is 15 residues long. The CDR3 loop reads CSASKRGSSYNEQFF. As DNA, the CDR3 is TGCAGTGCTAGTAAGCGGGGGAGCTCCTACAATGAGCAGTTCTTC.

The sample holds one count of this clonotype. The chain carries TRBV12-5 and TRBJ1-3; D gene ambiguous. From germline, CDR1 is LGHNT and CDR2 FRNRAP. V shed 7 bases and J shed 0 bases, with 10 bases lying between them. The CDR3 totals 14 residues. This CDR3 is CASAPGHSGNTIYF. The CDR3 nucleotides read TGTGCTAGTGCCCCTGGGCACTCTGGAAACACCATATATTTT.

V is TRBV12-3 or TRBV12-4 and J is TRBJ2-5; a possible D gene is TRBD2 (5 bases). Between the trimmed V and J ends, which lost 5 bases and 1 base, there was a span of 14 bases. The CDR3 covers 15 residues. Here the CDR3 reads CASSPGGSGQETQYF. DNA of the CDR3: TGTGCCAGCAGTCCCGGTGGGAGTGGCCAAGAGACCCAGTACTTC.

The J gene is TRBJ1-5, the V gene TRBV11-2; D perhaps matches TRBD1 (6 bases). V was pared by 5 bases and J by 4 bases, with 15 bases between. The CDR3 contains 15 residues. The germline V gene has CDR1 SGHAT and CDR2 FQNNGV. CDR3 in DNA: TGTGCCAGCAGCCCAATGGGACACCCTAATCAGCCCCAGCATTTT. The encoded protein is CASSPMGHPNQPQHF.

Only a few counts were recorded for this clonotype. The V call is TRBV11-2, the J call TRBJ2-2; 8 nucleotides line up with TRBD2. V gave up 3 bases and J gave up 1 base; unmatched junction bases: 1. Looked up from germline, CDR1 is SGHAT and CDR2 is FQNNGV. The length of the CDR3 is 15 residues. CDR3 residues: CASSFGTRNTGELFF. The CDR3 DNA follows: TGTGCCAGCAGCTTCGGGACTAGGAACACCGGGGAGCTGTTTTTT.

The table lists this clonotype with a few counts. The chain uses TRBV12-3 or TRBV12-4 and TRBJ1-1; the D gene is possibly TRBD1 (6 bases). This CDR3 is built from 15 residues. Trimming removed 5 bases from V and 5 bases from J, with 18 bases in between. The CDR3, as DNA: TGTGCCAGCAGTCCCGGCGGGGGCGCGGGGACTGAAGCTTTCTTT. As protein: CASSPGGGAGTEAFF.

This clonotype was seen many times. The chain is built from TRBV19 and TRBJ1-6; the D is unclear. V was pared by 8 bases and J by 7 bases, with 15 bases between. Germline CDR1 reads LNHDA; CDR2 reads SQIVND (reference sequence). There are 14 residues in the CDR3. The CDR3 DNA is TGTGCCAGTGCCGCGGAAGGCCGGAATTCACCCCTCCACTTT. Amino acid sequence: CASAAEGRNSPLHF.

V is TRBV18 and J is TRBJ1-1; 9 bases line up with TRBD1. The CDR3 extends over 14 amino acids. Germline V gene lookup returns CDR1 KGHSH and CDR2 LQKENI. V dropped 4 bases and J dropped 4; count of bases not matched to a gene: 4. Here the CDR3 DNA reads TGTGCCAGCTCACTCGGGACAGGGTTCACTGAAGCTTTCTTT. This encodes CASSLGTGFTEAFF.

This clonotype was seen more than once but under ten times. The chain is built from TRBV7-6 and TRBJ1-1, with TRBD1 identical over 10 bases. With V trimmed by 0 bases and J by 1 base, 2 bases remained unmatched. The CDR3 loop spans 16 amino acids. Looked up from germline, CDR1 is SGHVS and CDR2 is FNYEAQ. CDR3 DNA: TGTGCCAGCAGCTTAGCCGGGACAGGGGCGAACACTGAAGCTTTCTTT. This gives the protein CASSLAGTGANTEAFF. The variable domain in full, with the rest retrieved from reference TRBV7-6 and TRBJ1-1, is GAGVSQSPRYKVTKRGQDVALRCDPISGHVSLYWYRQALGQGPEFLTYFNYEAQQDKSGLPNDRFSAERPEGSISTLTIQRTEQRDSAMYRCASSLAGTGANTEAFFGQGTRLTVV.

This clonotype has a handful of counts. The rearrangement uses TRBV20-1 and TRBJ2-5; the match to TRBD1 covers 7 bases. V lost 6 bases, J lost 5 bases, and 12 bases stayed unmatched. The CDR3 is 14 residues long. Germline V gene sequence: CDR1 DFQATT, CDR2 SNEGSKA (reference sequence). CDR3 region: CSAPRIGTDETQYF. The CDR3 DNA is TGCAGTGCCCCAAGGATCGGGACAGACGAGACCCAGTACTTC.

The V gene is TRBV3-1, the J gene TRBJ1-1; possibly TRBD1 for D (6 bases). Trimming pared 2 bases from V and 3 bases from J, leaving 10 bases between. Germline V lookup: CDR1 LGHDT, CDR2 YNNKEL (reference sequence). This CDR3 contains 14 residues. In DNA, the CDR3 is TGTGCCAGCAGCCAACCGGGGGCGGACACTGAAGCTTTCTTT. Protein product: CASSQPGADTEAFF.

A few counts support this clonotype. The J gene is TRBJ1-6, the V gene TRBV7-9; D unresolved. This CDR3 is built from 13 residues. Germline CDR1 and CDR2: SEHNR and FQNEAQ (reference sequence). Trimming left V 5 bases short and J 11 bases short, with 13 bases between. The CDR3: CASSLGPRTPLHF. In DNA, the CDR3 is TGTGCCAGCAGCCTGGGTCCCCGTACACCCCTCCACTTT. Using reference TRBV7-9 and TRBJ1-6 for the parts outside the CDR3, the full variable domain is DTGVSQNPRHKITKRGQNVTFRCDPISEHNRLYWYRQTLGQGPEFLTYFQNEAQLEKSRLLSDRFSAERPKGSFSTLEIQRTEQGDSAMYLCASSLGPRTPLHFGNGTRLTVT.

The chain combines TRBV24-1 with TRBJ1-2, with 10 bases lining up with TRBD1. The ends lost 3 bases at V and 2 bases at J; junction bases unmatched: 2. Germline CDR1 KGHDR, CDR2 SFDVKD. The CDR3 loop spans 15 amino acids. The CDR3: CATSDPGQGNYGYTF. CDR3 coding DNA: TGTGCCACCAGTGATCCGGGACAGGGGAACTATGGCTACACCTTC.

The CDR3: CASSLGDPTGELFF. CDR3 in DNA: TGCGCCAGCAGCTTGGGCGACCCCACCGGGGAGCTGTTTTTT. The rearrangement uses TRBV5-1 and TRBJ2-2; no reliable D call. The CDR3 covers 14 residues. The V end lost 0 bases, the J end lost 4 bases, and 7 bases lay between the germline ends. CDR1 is SGHRS and CDR2 is YFSETQ in the germline V gene.

This clonotype was recorded many times. The CDR3: CAISESIMPQHF. CDR3 bases: TGTGCCATCAGTGAGTCGATTATGCCCCAGCATTTT. This sequence joins TRBV10-3 and TRBJ1-5, with D unclear. The CDR3 loop spans 12 amino acids. V was cut by 0 bases and J by 9 bases, with 6 bases left in between. Germline CDR1 and CDR2: ENHRY and SYGVKD.

The table lists this clonotype with a few counts. The chain has TRBV12-3 or TRBV12-4 and TRBJ2-2, with D possibly matching TRBD1 (6 bases). The CDR3 length is 16 residues. V shed 8 bases and J shed 0 bases, with 16 bases lying between them. This CDR3 is CASQPPRGANTGELFF. CDR3 DNA sequence: TGTGCCAGCCAGCCCCCCAGGGGCGCGAACACCGGGGAGCTGTTTTTT.

A few counts support this clonotype. The chain uses TRBV24-1 and TRBJ2-2, with 11 bases lining up with TRBD2. The CDR3 spans 15 residues. Losses at the gene ends were 4 bases for V and 6 bases for J; bases not matched to a gene: 3. CDR1 KGHDR and CDR2 SFDVKD come from the germline V gene. The CDR3 is CATSEGTSGAGELFF. CDR3 in DNA: TGTGCCACCAGTGAGGGGACTAGCGGCGCCGGGGAGCTGTTTTTT.

J is TRBJ1-3 and V is TRBV5-1; D unresolved. Trimming stripped 3 bases from V and 0 bases from J, with 7 bases between. The CDR3 runs 14 residues. Per the germline V gene, CDR1 is SGHRS and CDR2 is YFSETQ. The CDR3 coding sequence is TGCGCCAGCAGCTACAGCGGCTCTGGAAACACCATATATTTT. Translating it yields CASSYSGSGNTIYF.

The gene calls are TRBV12-3 or TRBV12-4 and TRBJ2-3; TRBD2 agrees at 9 bases. V dropped 4 bases and J dropped 1; count of bases not matched to a gene: 6. The CDR3 length is 16 residues. CDR3 bases: TGTGCCAGCAGTTACGTAGCGGGAGTGGGCACAGATACGCAGTATTTT. Protein product: CASSYVAGVGTDTQYF.

The V and J genes are TRBV11-2 and TRBJ2-1, with D unclear. CDR1 and CDR2 (germline): SGHAT, FQNNGV. V was shortened by 5 bases and J by 1 base, with 15 bases between the two germline ends. This CDR3 is built from 16 residues. The CDR3: CASSPSPEQSYNEQFF. CDR3 in DNA: TGTGCCAGCAGCCCCTCGCCGGAACAGTCCTACAATGAGCAGTTCTTC. Full variable domain (outside the CDR3, taken from reference TRBV11-2 and TRBJ2-1): EAGVAQSPRYKIIEKRQSVAFWCNPISGHATLYWYQQILGQGPKLLIQFQNNGVVDDSQLPKDRFSAERLKGVDSTLKIQPAKLEDSAVYLCASSPSPEQSYNEQFFGPGTRLTVL.